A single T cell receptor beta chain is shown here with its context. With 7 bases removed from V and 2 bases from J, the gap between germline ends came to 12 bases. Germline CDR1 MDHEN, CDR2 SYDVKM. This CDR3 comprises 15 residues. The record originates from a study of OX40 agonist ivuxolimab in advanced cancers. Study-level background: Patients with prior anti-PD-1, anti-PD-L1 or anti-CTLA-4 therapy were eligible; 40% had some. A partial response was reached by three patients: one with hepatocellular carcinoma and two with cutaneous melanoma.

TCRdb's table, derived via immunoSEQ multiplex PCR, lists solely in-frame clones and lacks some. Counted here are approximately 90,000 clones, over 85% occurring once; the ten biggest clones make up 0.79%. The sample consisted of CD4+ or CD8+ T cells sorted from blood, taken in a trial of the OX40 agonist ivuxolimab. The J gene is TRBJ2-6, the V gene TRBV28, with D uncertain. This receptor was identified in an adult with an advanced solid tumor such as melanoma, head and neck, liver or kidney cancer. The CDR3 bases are TGTGCCAGCAATCGACGGGTAACTGGGGCCAACGTCCTGACTTTC. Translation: CASNRRVTGANVLTF.